This TCR beta chain was recorded in a study of T cell changes during pregnancy in multiple sclerosis (dated by TCRdb to 2018 to 2020). The study in broad terms: In women with multiple sclerosis, the researchers looked at how the T cell repertoire shifted as pregnancy progressed.

In the case of this clone: The target of this receptor is not known. Qualities for individual bases were not recorded, and no much larger clone is one base off.

Libraries were constructed by the immunoSEQ multiplex PCR assay. Entries here come from immuneACCESS through TCRdb and include only in-frame sequences with V and J called. Some clones fail to appear in such tables; in the studies checked, an unresolved V gene covers under half of the shortfall, and the cause of the remainder is unknown. Recorded for this sample are approximately 40,000 clones; 88% of them occurred a single time. Of the sample, approximately 1.2% is held by the ten largest clones. Spanning cysteine to phenylalanine, the CDR3 consists of 14 amino acids. The only DNA kept is the CDR3, 42 bases in frame from the first base. Trimming removed 4 bases from V and 6 bases from J, leaving 16 bases between the germline ends. For CDR1 and CDR2, the germline V gene lists SGHRS and YFSETQ.

The chain links TRBV5-1 with TRBJ1-2, with TRBD1 as a weak D call on 5 bases. The sample in question was CD4+ T cells from peripheral blood mononuclear cells, obtained in the second trimester of pregnancy. The TCR comes from a female donor with multiple sclerosis, enrolled in a pregnancy study. The nucleotide sequence is TGCGCCAGCAGCCGGTTAGCAGGGAACGATGGCTACACCTTC. The resulting protein is CASSRLAGNDGYTF.